This T cell receptor (beta chain) was sequenced for a study of regulatory T cells in long-lasting Graves disease (dated by TCRdb to the early 2020s). Turning to the overall study: Persistent Graves' disease was defined as persistently positive TSH receptor autoantibodies together with antithyroid drug treatment for over 5 years. This study used TCR sequencing and RNA sequencing of peripheral blood to compare persistent Graves' disease patients against newly diagnosed Graves' disease patients. The study was conducted in China and was registered as a clinical trial. A total of some 33 samples were covered by TCR sequencing, comprising approximately 13 persistent and 20 or so newly diagnosed Graves' disease patients. Persistent Graves' disease patients in the clinical cohort had taken antithyroid drugs for approximately ten years on average.

To prepare the library, multiplex PCR was applied. TCRdb names Illumina HiSeq 4000 as the instrument used. To build TCR beta libraries, CDR3 regions were amplified by Arm-PCR using iRepertoire HTBI primers. Gel purification was performed on PCR products prior to sequencing. On the authors' methods: A total of fewer than 70 TRBV and more than twelve TRBJ segments were identified across samples and were used for gene usage analysis of CDR3 amino acid clonotypes. Filtered high-quality paired reads were merged into contigs using COPE and FqMerger. BLAST was used to align contigs to IMGT TRBV, TRBD and TRBJ reference genes, with CDR3 defined following IMGT. Highly expanded clones were defined as clonotypes with a frequency above 0.1%. Shannon entropy served as the measure of repertoire diversity, while the Gini coefficient captured V-J evenness. A clonotype was considered public if more than one individual shared it. TCRdb trimmed public reads at Q25 via fastp, called clones via MiXCR and kept in-frame beta chains. Entries that share a CDR3 protein sequence are merged under the most common genes and DNA. For this entry, the V and J calls and clone size follow TCRdb and not the study's own pipeline. The sample has roughly 400,000 distinct CDR3 sequences on record, around 20% of them singletons. In total, the top ten clones hold 13% to 15% of the sample.

From the cysteine through the phenylalanine, the CDR3 covers 15 amino acids. Left in the record is the CDR3 DNA by itself, 45 bases read in frame from the first base. V and J are trimmed by 2 bases and 0 bases, and the gene matches miss 3 bases of the junction. Via the germline V gene (reference sequence), CDR1 is PRHDT and CDR2 FYEKMQ. The paper's findings and limits, for the study overall: Only the TCR beta chain was sequenced and analyzed. Lower TCR Shannon entropy and fewer highly expanded clones were observed in persistent Graves' disease patients than in newly diagnosed patients, which suggested clonal expansion. The study examined only peripheral blood because the primary lesion, thyroid tissue, could not be accessed. Persistent patients shared more public clonotypes among themselves (around 3,000) than newly diagnosed patients did (more than 850). TRBV28, TRBJ1-2 and TRBJ2-5 were preferentially used in persistent disease, while TRBV20-1 and TRBJ2-1 were favored in newly diagnosed disease. As a limitation, the authors acknowledged that the small sample size may reduce accuracy.

This specimen's time point label, interpreted: persistent/refractory GD, antithyroid drugs over 5 years with positive TRAb. RNA was extracted from PBMCs in TRIzol for both TCR sequencing and RNA sequencing. Graves' disease was diagnosed according to American Thyroid Association guidelines. Patients for the study were recruited at an endocrinology department in Xi'an, China. Each patient gave approximately 10 milliliters of peripheral blood, collected in an EDTA anticoagulant tube. Ficoll Paque Plus density gradient separation was used to isolate PBMCs, and no further T cell sorting was performed. An Agilent 2100 Bioanalyzer and agarose gel were used to assess RNA quality, and a NanoDrop 2000 was used to measure RNA concentration. This clonotype was seen repeatedly, ten times or more. Its antigen is unknown. No much larger clone is present one base from it, and per-base qualities are unavailable.

This clonotype originated in a female donor with Graves disease. The starting material was peripheral blood mononuclear cells (PBMCs), obtained when the disease was refractory, from a patient treated with antithyroid drugs. The chain uses TRBV13 and TRBJ2-7, with 8 junctional bases fitting TRBD1. At the DNA level, the sequence is TGTGCCAGCAGCTTACACCAGGGGGCCTCCTACGAGCAGTACTTC. It is translated as CASSLHQGASYEQYF.